This TCR beta chain was documented in a study of cytomegalovirus exposure and HLA in healthy donors. For the study at large: Unique TCRs numbering approximately 81 million, obtained from HLA-typed donors, made up an early data release. In terms of ancestry, the Caucasian-associated cluster contained 81% of the roughly 400 genotyped donors.

The primer mix had 60 Vbeta and 13 Jbeta primers. Profiling relied on immunoSEQ multiplex PCR, and the TCRdb table lists in-frame clones only, not all of them. The sample comprises roughly 130,000 clones, around four fifths of which are singletons, and roughly 1.2% rests with the top ten. Per germline, CDR1 MNHEY and CDR2 SVGAGI. The CDR3 loop spans 14 amino acids. V lost 10 bases and J 2 bases, leaving 12 bases between the germline ends. V gene TRBV6-5 combines with J gene TRBJ1-6; D is unresolved. The sequence was obtained from a male donor in good health and CMV-seropositive. The sequenced sample was PBMCs. CDR3 sequence: CATCEGPYNSPLHF. CDR3 DNA: TGTGCCACCTGTGAGGGCCCCTATAATTCACCCCTCCACTTT.